A selection of T cell receptor beta chains follows, all from one sample in a study of identical twins. A single record per CDR3 protein comes from TCRdb applying MiXCR to the 5' RACE reads. The table has more than 650,000 distinct CDR3 sequences, approximately 6% seen once; the top ten hold 1.5% to 2%. The sequencing sample was made of naive T cells sorted from blood. The receptors come from a man between 18 and 29 years old in good health. CDR3s leave out the opening cysteine and the closing phenylalanine or tryptophan. Not every row has a clone size; where given, it reads once, few, many or a size class.

abundance	j_gene	v_gene	len	CDR3aa
many	TRBJ1-2	TRBV7-9	13	ASSLAGGSNYGYT
few	TRBJ1-6	TRBV7-9	10	ASSLTRSPLH
.	TRBJ1-5	TRBV7-9	12	ASSPGGAVKPQH
many	TRBJ2-5	TRBV10-3	10	AIGTGKETQY
.	TRBJ2-1	TRBV25-1	13	ASSSDREAYNEQF
few	TRBJ2-2	TRBV3-1	15	ASSQVGTRGITGELF
.	TRBJ2-7	TRBV9	12	ASSVGSLSYEQY
.	TRBJ2-5	TRBV10-3	11	AIRTGTRETQY
many	TRBJ2-3	TRBV20-1	13	SAPRKRESTDTQY
many	TRBJ1-6	TRBV25-1	13	ASSGWTGANSPLH
.	TRBJ2-3	TRBV5-1	13	ASSLGGEFADTQY
many	TRBJ1-5	TRBV10-3	12	AISGLGQGVPQH
.	TRBJ2-3	TRBV5-6	13	ASSLLRERTDTQY
many	TRBJ2-5	TRBV12-3/TRBV12-4	13	ASSLAWGRGLTQY
.	TRBJ2-1	TRBV2	8	ASSEGEQF
few	TRBJ2-1	TRBV11-2	16	ASSRSSGSPSSGNEQF
few	TRBJ2-3	TRBV20-1	11	SSQWSSTDTQY